These 5 T cell receptor beta chains share one sample of origin, sequenced in a study of vaccination and CD4 T cells after COVID-19. Described treatment: roughly ten-day PBMC culture with coronavirus spike peptide pools or control peptides (ViraFEST assay). Their specific antigens are unknown. Scientists ran DNA taken from cultured CD4+ T cells through the Oncomine TCR Beta short-read assay for sequencing. Using its own MiXCR run on the PCR reads, TCRdb lists one record per CDR3 protein. The table includes 20,000 to 25,000 distinct CDR3 sequences, around 63% detected once. The sequenced material came from CD4+ T cells from blood, cultured in vitro. The receptors here all came from a human donor who had recovered from COVID-19.

The V gene is TRBV6-1, the J gene TRBJ2-3, with D unclear. Trimming removed 8 bases at V and 5 bases at J, with 8 bases between. Germline lookup yields CDR1 MNHNS and CDR2 SASEGT. The CDR3 extends over 11 amino acids. CDR3 residues: CASLSIDTQYF. The CDR3, as DNA: TGTGCCAGCCTGTCCATAGATACGCAGTATTTT.

The chain uses TRBV19 and TRBJ1-5, with a possible D match to TRBD1 (6 bases). This CDR3 has 15 amino acids. The germline CDR1 and CDR2 sequences are LNHDA and SQIVND (reference sequence). V lost 3 bases, J lost 2 bases, and 11 bases lay in between. CDR3 protein: CASSIPGDGNQPQHF. The CDR3 DNA sequence: TGTGCCAGTAGTATTCCAGGGGACGGCAATCAGCCCCAGCATTTT.

This chain joins TRBV6-1 and TRBJ1-1; D unclear. This CDR3 has 14 residues. The germline V gene encodes CDR1 MNHNS and CDR2 SASEGT. V was clipped by 6 bases and J by 7 bases, with 18 bases between them. The CDR3 DNA is TGTGCCAGCAGGAGAGATTACAGCTTGGGTGAAGCTTTCTTT. Translating gives CASRRDYSLGEAFF.

This clonotype was seen more than once but under ten times. The gene calls are TRBV7-3 and TRBJ1-3, with 7 bases lining up with TRBD1. Germline V CDR1 and CDR2: SGHTA, FQGTGA. CDR3 length: 17 amino acids. Trimming took 5 bases from V and 2 from J; bases not matched to a gene: 12. CDR3 bases: TGTGCCAGCAGCAACCTAGGAGGGGGCTTGGCTGGAAACACCATATATTTT. Amino acid sequence: CASSNLGGGLAGNTIYF.

The chain recombines TRBV6-5 with TRBJ2-2; TRBD1 is a possible D gene (6 bases). Germline V gene lookup returns CDR1 MNHEY and CDR2 SVGAGI. The V end was cut by 0 bases, the J end by 5 bases, with 10 bases between. CDR3 length: 15 residues. The CDR3: CASSYSGQGTGELFF. CDR3 nucleotides: TGTGCCAGCAGTTACTCGGGGCAGGGGACCGGGGAGCTGTTTTTT.